This entry is about one TCR beta chain. The antigen is undetermined. The data originate from a study of cytomegalovirus exposure and HLA in healthy donors. Overall study results and limits: Earlier analysis found most TCR beta V segments productive about 87% or about 30% of the time. Equally common other TCR beta chains were less clonally expanded than HLA-associated ones, a later analysis found. It was reportedly the case that the classifier diagnosed cytomegalovirus status with high specificity and sensitivity. Listed as cytomegalovirus-associated were 150 to 200 TCR beta chains.

The study ran its PCR with 60 Vbeta and 13 Jbeta primers. The method was immunoSEQ multiplex PCR; TCRdb's version includes in-frame clones alone and lacks a portion of them. This table holds about 140,000 clones, 80% found once. Trimming shortened V by 2 bases and J by 0 bases, and 5 bases separated the two germline ends. This CDR3 spans 15 amino acids. Looked up from germline, CDR1 is LGHNA and CDR2 is YSLEER. The sequence was obtained from a male donor in good health and CMV-seronegative. Sequencing was carried out using PBMCs. The chain is built from TRBV4-3 and TRBJ1-6, with D unclear. CDR3 amino acids: CASSQLSSYNSPLHF. The CDR3 DNA sequence: TGCGCCAGCAGCCAACTGAGCTCCTATAATTCACCCCTCCACTTT.